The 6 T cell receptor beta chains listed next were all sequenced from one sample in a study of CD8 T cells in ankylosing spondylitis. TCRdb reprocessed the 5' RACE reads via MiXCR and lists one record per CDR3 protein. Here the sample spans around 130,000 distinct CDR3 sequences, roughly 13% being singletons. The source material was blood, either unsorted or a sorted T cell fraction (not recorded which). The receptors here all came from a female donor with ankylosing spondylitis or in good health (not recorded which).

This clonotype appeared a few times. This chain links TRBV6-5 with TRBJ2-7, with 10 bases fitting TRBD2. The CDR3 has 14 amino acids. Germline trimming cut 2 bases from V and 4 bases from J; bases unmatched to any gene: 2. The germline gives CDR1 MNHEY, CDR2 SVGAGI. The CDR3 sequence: CASSYLAGEYEQYF. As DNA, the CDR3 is TGTGCCAGCAGTTACCTAGCGGGAGAATACGAGCAGTACTTC.

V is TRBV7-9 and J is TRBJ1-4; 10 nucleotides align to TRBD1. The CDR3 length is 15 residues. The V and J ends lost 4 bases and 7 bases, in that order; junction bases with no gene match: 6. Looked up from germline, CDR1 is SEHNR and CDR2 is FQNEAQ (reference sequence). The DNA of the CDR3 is TGTGCCAGCAGCTCAGGGGACAGGGGTTTTGAAAAACTGTTTTTT. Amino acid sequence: CASSSGDRGFEKLFF.

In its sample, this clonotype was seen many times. CDR3 protein: CSAIGQAYGYTF. The CDR3 nucleotides read TGCAGTGCCATCGGACAGGCATATGGCTACACCTTC. The chain couples TRBV20-1 to TRBJ1-2, with 7 bases aligning to TRBD1. Trimming removed 6 bases from V and 5 bases from J; junction bases left unmatched: 6. This CDR3 spans 12 amino acids. Germline V gene data show CDR1 as DFQATT and CDR2 as SNEGSKA (reference sequence).

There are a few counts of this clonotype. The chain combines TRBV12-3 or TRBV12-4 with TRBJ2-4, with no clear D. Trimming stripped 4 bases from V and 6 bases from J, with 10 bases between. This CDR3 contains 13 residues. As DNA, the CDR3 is TGTGCCAGCAGTTCCTCCGGCGGAAACATTCAGTACTTC. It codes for CASSSSGGNIQYF.

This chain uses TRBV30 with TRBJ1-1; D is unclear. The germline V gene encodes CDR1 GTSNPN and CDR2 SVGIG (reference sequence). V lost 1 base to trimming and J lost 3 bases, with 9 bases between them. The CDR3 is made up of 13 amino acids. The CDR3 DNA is TGTGCCTGGAGTGAACTCCGTTACACTGAAGCTTTCTTT. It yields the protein CAWSELRYTEAFF.

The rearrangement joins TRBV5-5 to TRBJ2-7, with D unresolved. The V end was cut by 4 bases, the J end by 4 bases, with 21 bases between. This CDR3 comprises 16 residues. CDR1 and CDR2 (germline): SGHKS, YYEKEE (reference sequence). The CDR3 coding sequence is TGTGCCAGCAGCGTTGCTGACGGGTCGCGGTTTTACGAGCAGTACTTC. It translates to CASSVADGSRFYEQYF.